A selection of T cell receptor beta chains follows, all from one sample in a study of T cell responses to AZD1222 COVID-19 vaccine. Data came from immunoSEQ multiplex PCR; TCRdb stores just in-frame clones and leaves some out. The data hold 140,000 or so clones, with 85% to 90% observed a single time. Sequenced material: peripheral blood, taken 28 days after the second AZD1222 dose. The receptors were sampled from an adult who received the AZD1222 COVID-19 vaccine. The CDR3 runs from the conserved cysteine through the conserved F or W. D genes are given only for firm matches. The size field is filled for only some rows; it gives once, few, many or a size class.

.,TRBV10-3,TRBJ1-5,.,CAISELIGENQPQHF,TGTGCCATCAGTGAGTTAATAGGGGAAAATCAGCCCCAGCATTTT
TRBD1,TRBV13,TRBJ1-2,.,CASSSLRDRGLYYGYTF,TGTGCCAGCAGCTCCCTCCGGGACAGGGGATTATATTATGGCTACACCTTC
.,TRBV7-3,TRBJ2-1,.,CASSPDAPPTYNEQFF,TGTGCCAGCAGCCCTGACGCACCTCCCACTTACAATGAGCAGTTCTTC
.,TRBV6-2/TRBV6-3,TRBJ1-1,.,CASSPLVTTEAFF,TGTGCCAGCAGCCCTCTGGTAACAACCGAAGCTTTCTTT
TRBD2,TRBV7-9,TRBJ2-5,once,CASSLRGDTETQYF,TGTGCCAGCAGCTTACGGGGGGATACAGAGACCCAGTACTTC
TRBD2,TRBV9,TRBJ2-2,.,CASSETFDSGVPGELFF,TGTGCCAGCAGCGAGACCTTTGACAGCGGGGTACCCGGGGAGCTGTTTTTT
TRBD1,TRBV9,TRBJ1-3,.,CASSPRQGMNTIYF,TGTGCCAGCAGCCCCCGACAGGGAATGAACACCATATATTTT
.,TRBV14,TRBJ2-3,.,CASSHGTSTDTQYF,TGTGCCAGCAGCCACGGGACTAGCACAGATACGCAGTATTTT
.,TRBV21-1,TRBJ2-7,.,CASSIDWTKSYEQYF,TGTGCCAGCAGCATAGACTGGACAAAATCCTACGAGCAGTACTTC
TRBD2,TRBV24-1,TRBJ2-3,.,CATSDSWGSGGASDTQYF,TGTGCCACCAGTGATTCCTGGGGGAGCGGGGGGGCCTCAGATACGCAGTATTTT
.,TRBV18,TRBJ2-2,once,CASSPPVGRNTGELFF,TGTGCCAGCTCACCACCGGTCGGCAGGAACACCGGGGAGCTGTTTTTT
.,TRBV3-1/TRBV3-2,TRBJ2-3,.,CASSPHLASDTQYF,TGTGCCAGCAGCCCACACTTAGCGTCAGATACGCAGTATTTT
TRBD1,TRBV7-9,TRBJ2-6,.,CASSTPGQGNSGANVLTF,TGTGCCAGCAGCACCCCGGGACAGGGAAACTCTGGGGCCAACGTCCTGACTTTC
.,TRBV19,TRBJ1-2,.,CASRIGFLGYTF,TGTGCCAGTAGGATAGGATTCCTTGGCTACACCTTC
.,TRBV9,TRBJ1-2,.,CASSVVVQGGYTF,TGTGCCAGCAGCGTAGTTGTACAGGGTGGCTACACCTTC
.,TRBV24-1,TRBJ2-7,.,CATSDSRGGTATYEQYF,TGTGCCACCAGTGACTCCCGGGGCGGGACGGCTACCTACGAGCAGTACTTC
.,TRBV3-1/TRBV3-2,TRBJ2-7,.,CASSQVTGGAYEQYF,TGTGCCAGCAGCCAAGTAACAGGGGGGGCCTACGAGCAGTACTTC
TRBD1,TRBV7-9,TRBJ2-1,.,CASTGGNEQFF,TGTGCCAGCACAGGGGGAAATGAGCAGTTCTTC
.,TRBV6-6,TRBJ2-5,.,CASSARVGETQYF,TGTGCCAGCAGTGCCAGGGTCGGGGAGACCCAGTACTTC
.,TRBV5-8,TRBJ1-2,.,CASSLGTGFNYGYTF,TGTGCCAGCAGCTTGGGAACAGGGTTTAACTATGGCTACACCTTC
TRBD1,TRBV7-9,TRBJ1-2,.,CASSLRGQGSYGYTF,TGTGCCAGCAGCTTAAGGGGACAGGGGAGCTATGGCTACACCTTC
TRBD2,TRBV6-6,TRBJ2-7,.,CASSLLGEGEQYF,TGTGCCAGCAGTCTCTTAGGGGAGGGTGAGCAGTACTTC
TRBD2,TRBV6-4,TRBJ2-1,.,CASSQSGGINEQFF,TGTGCCAGCAGCCAGAGCGGGGGAATCAATGAGCAGTTCTTC
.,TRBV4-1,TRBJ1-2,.,CASSPRDTNYGYTF,TGCGCCAGCAGCCCCCGAGACACTAACTATGGCTACACCTTC
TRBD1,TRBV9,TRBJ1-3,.,CASSPRTGRKLNNGNTIYF,TGTGCCAGCAGCCCCAGGACAGGCCGAAAACTTAATAATGGAAACACCATATATTTT
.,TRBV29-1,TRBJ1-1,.,CSVVGAGSTEAFF,TGCAGCGTTGTAGGGGCAGGAAGCACTGAAGCTTTCTTT
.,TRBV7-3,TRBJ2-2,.,CASSLNSRGTGELFF,TGTGCCAGCAGCTTAAATAGCCGGGGCACCGGGGAGCTGTTTTTT
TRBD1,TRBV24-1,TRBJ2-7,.,CATSEQPGQGRSHEQYF,TGTGCCACCAGTGAGCAACCGGGACAGGGTCGTTCCCACGAGCAGTACTTC
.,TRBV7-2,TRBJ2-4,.,CASSLGQTIAKNIQYF,TGTGCCAGCAGCTTAGGACAGACCATAGCCAAAAACATTCAGTACTTC
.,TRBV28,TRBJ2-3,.,CASNQAGGRGTDTQYF,TGTGCCAGCAATCAGGCAGGGGGGCGGGGCACAGATACGCAGTATTTT
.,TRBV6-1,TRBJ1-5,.,CASSEPFRGGNQPQHF,TGTGCCAGCAGTGAACCCTTCAGGGGTGGCAATCAGCCCCAGCATTTT
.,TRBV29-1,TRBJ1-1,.,CSVEGNTEAFF,TGCAGCGTTGAGGGAAACACTGAAGCTTTCTTT
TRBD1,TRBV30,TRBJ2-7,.,CAWDPGTGLVEQYF,TGTGCCTGGGACCCCGGGACAGGGCTTGTAGAGCAGTACTTC
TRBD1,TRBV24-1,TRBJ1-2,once,CATSPRTGAGYTF,TGTGCCACCAGTCCACGGACAGGCGCCGGCTACACCTTC
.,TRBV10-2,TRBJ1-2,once,CASSDTGPRAF,TGCGCCAGCAGTGACACCGGGCCCCGGGCATTC
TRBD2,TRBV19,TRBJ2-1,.,CASSIMAGGPNEQFF,TGTGCCAGTAGTATTATGGCGGGAGGGCCAAATGAGCAGTTCTTC
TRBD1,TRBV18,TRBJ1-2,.,CASSPGQTSYGYTF,TGTGCCAGCTCACCGGGACAGACAAGCTATGGCTACACCTTC
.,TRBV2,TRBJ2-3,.,CASSSWGVRVSDTQYF,TGTGCCAGCAGCAGCTGGGGGGTGAGGGTGTCAGATACGCAGTATTTT
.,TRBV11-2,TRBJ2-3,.,CASSLGASSTDTQYF,TGTGCCAGCAGCTTAGGCGCGAGTAGCACAGATACGCAGTATTTT
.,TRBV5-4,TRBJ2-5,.,CASSFKLQETQYF,TGTGCCAGCAGCTTTAAATTACAAGAGACCCAGTACTTC
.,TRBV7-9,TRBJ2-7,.,CASSLSTDYEQYF,TGTGCCAGCAGCTTATCGACAGACTACGAGCAGTACTTC
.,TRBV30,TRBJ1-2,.,CAWNGGGIYGYTF,TGTGCCTGGAATGGTGGCGGAATCTATGGCTACACCTTC
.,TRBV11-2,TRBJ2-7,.,CATSLGEQYF,TGTGCCACCAGTCTGGGGGAGCAGTACTTC